The present T cell receptor (beta chain) was sequenced within a study of blood T cells in healthy people across ages. Study background: Per two T cells, template switching captured roughly one barcoded beta molecule.

A J-beta primer mix and a sample-barcoded 5' primer were used in a second PCR of roughly 6 to 11 cycles. MiXCR, applied by TCRdb to the 5' RACE reads, yields one record per CDR3 protein. The sample includes some 900,000 distinct CDR3 sequences, under 50% seen only once; the top ten take around an eighth. Germline V gene lookup returns CDR1 SGHDN and CDR2 FVKESK. V lost 4 bases and J lost 0, with 18 bases in between. The CDR3 has 17 amino acids. The study's findings and limits: Older age went with lower TCR beta diversity per million T cells, in a roughly linear way. Unknown donor CMV status possibly confounded expanded clonotype changes.

A note on this clonotype: Its antigen is unknown.

Every donor contributed about 10 milliliters of peripheral blood by blood draw. The J gene is TRBJ2-5, the V gene TRBV14; either TRBD1 or TRBD2 may supply D (5 bases each). The source is a man aged 30-40 years in good health. Sequenced: blood. In nucleotides, the CDR3 is TGTGCCAGCAGCCGGGGCGCGCTAGCTCGGGACCAAGAGACCCAGTACTTC. Translated, it gives CASSRGALARDQETQYF.